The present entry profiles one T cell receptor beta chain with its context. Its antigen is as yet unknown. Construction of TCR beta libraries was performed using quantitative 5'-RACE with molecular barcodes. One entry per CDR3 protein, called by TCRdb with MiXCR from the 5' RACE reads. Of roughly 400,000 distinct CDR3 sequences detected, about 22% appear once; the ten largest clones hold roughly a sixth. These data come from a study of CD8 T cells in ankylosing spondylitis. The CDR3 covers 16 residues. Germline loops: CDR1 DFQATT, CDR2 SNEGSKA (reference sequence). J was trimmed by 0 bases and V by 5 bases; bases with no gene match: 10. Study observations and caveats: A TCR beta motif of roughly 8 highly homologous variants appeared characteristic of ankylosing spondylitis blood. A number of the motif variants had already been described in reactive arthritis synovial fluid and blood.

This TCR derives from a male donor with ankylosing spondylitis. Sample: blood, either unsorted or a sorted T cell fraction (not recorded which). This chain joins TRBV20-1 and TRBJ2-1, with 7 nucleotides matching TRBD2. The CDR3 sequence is CSAFILGGSSYNEQFF. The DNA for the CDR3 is TGCAGTGCTTTCATTCTCGGGGGGTCCTCCTACAATGAGCAGTTCTTC.